The rows below give T cell receptor beta chains drawn from one sample of a study of T cell repertoires in cytomegalovirus infection. MiXCR was run by TCRdb on the reads, yielding one entry per CDR3 protein. The sample includes some 590,000 distinct CDR3 sequences, approximately 40% of them seen just once. Their specific antigens are unknown. The source material was cultured PBMCs, sampled from culture after CMV antigen stimulation. Receptors were obtained from a human donor in good health (CMV status not recorded). Some clones in this sample may be carry-over from other donors' samples. Both conserved end residues are part of each CDR3. A D gene is named only where the DNA matches it firmly. Not every row has a clone size; where given, it reads once, few, many or a size class.

clone_size,v_call,j_call,d_call,cdr3_aa,cdr3_nt
many,TRBV7-2,TRBJ2-7,NA,CASSLEAGNPSYEQYF,TGTGCCAGCAGCTTAGAGGCGGGGAACCCCTCCTACGAGCAGTACTTC
NA,TRBV7-8,TRBJ2-4,NA,CASSPGAAGLNIQYF,TGTGCCAGCAGCCCTGGTGCGGCGGGACTAAACATTCAGTACTTC
NA,TRBV28,TRBJ1-2,NA,CASSHSFSSYGYTF,TGTGCCAGCAGCCACAGCTTTAGCAGCTATGGCTACACCTTC
few,TRBV10-3,TRBJ2-3,TRBD2,CAISVGLAGVGTDTQYF,TGTGCCATCAGTGTGGGACTAGCGGGAGTGGGCACAGATACGCAGTATTTT
NA,TRBV18,TRBJ2-7,TRBD2,CASSPGTSGATYEQYF,TGTGCCAGCTCACCGGGGACTAGCGGGGCGACCTACGAGCAGTACTTC
NA,TRBV6-5,TRBJ2-7,NA,CASRRAAGYYEQYF,TGTGCCAGCAGACGCGCGGCGGGATACTACGAGCAGTACTTC
NA,TRBV7-2,TRBJ1-6,TRBD1,CASRQGGLNSPLHF,TGTGCCAGCAGGCAAGGGGGCCTAAATTCACCCCTCCACTTT
NA,TRBV11-2,TRBJ2-5,NA,CASSFWSGMQETQYF,TGTGCCAGCAGCTTTTGGTCAGGCATGCAGGAGACCCAGTACTTC
NA,TRBV5-5,TRBJ2-1,NA,CASSLVTLSSYNEQFF,TGTGCCAGCAGCTTGGTGACTCTAAGCTCCTACAATGAGCAGTTCTTC
NA,TRBV7-2,TRBJ2-5,NA,CASSLGLRKEETQYF,TGTGCCAGCAGCTTAGGGTTGAGAAAGGAAGAGACCCAGTACTTC
NA,TRBV7-2,TRBJ2-7,TRBD1,CASRSKKRQGNF,TGTGCCAGCAGATCAAAGAAGAGACAGGGGAACTTC
NA,TRBV5-4,TRBJ2-4,NA,CASSSGTGTTKNIQYF,TGTGCCAGCAGCTCGGGTACCGGGACAACCAAAAACATTCAGTACTTC
few,TRBV23-1,TRBJ1-5,NA,CASGEERGNQPQHF,TGCGCCAGCGGCGAGGAGCGGGGCAATCAGCCCCAGCATTTT
NA,TRBV6-2/TRBV6-3,TRBJ2-3,TRBD2,CASSYSSGSSDTQYF,TGTGCCAGCAGTTACTCTAGCGGGAGTTCAGATACGCAGTATTTT
NA,TRBV24-1,TRBJ2-5,NA,CATSDKGTPKRKTQYF,TGTGCCACCAGTGATAAAGGGACACCCAAGAGGAAGACCCAGTACTTC
NA,TRBV12-3/TRBV12-4,TRBJ1-3,TRBD1,CASSPTGARGNTIYF,TGTGCCAGCAGTCCAACAGGGGCTCGCGGAAACACCATATATTTT
NA,TRBV10-3,TRBJ1-4,TRBD1,CATTPRDRSEKLFF,TGTGCCACCACGCCACGGGACAGGAGTGAAAAACTGTTTTTT
NA,TRBV6-5,TRBJ2-1,NA,CASRKVDEQFF,TGTGCCAGCAGGAAAGTCGATGAGCAGTTCTTC
few,TRBV6-2/TRBV6-3,TRBJ1-1,NA,CASREIRARGTEAFF,TGTGCCAGCAGGGAGATAAGGGCGCGTGGCACTGAAGCTTTCTTT